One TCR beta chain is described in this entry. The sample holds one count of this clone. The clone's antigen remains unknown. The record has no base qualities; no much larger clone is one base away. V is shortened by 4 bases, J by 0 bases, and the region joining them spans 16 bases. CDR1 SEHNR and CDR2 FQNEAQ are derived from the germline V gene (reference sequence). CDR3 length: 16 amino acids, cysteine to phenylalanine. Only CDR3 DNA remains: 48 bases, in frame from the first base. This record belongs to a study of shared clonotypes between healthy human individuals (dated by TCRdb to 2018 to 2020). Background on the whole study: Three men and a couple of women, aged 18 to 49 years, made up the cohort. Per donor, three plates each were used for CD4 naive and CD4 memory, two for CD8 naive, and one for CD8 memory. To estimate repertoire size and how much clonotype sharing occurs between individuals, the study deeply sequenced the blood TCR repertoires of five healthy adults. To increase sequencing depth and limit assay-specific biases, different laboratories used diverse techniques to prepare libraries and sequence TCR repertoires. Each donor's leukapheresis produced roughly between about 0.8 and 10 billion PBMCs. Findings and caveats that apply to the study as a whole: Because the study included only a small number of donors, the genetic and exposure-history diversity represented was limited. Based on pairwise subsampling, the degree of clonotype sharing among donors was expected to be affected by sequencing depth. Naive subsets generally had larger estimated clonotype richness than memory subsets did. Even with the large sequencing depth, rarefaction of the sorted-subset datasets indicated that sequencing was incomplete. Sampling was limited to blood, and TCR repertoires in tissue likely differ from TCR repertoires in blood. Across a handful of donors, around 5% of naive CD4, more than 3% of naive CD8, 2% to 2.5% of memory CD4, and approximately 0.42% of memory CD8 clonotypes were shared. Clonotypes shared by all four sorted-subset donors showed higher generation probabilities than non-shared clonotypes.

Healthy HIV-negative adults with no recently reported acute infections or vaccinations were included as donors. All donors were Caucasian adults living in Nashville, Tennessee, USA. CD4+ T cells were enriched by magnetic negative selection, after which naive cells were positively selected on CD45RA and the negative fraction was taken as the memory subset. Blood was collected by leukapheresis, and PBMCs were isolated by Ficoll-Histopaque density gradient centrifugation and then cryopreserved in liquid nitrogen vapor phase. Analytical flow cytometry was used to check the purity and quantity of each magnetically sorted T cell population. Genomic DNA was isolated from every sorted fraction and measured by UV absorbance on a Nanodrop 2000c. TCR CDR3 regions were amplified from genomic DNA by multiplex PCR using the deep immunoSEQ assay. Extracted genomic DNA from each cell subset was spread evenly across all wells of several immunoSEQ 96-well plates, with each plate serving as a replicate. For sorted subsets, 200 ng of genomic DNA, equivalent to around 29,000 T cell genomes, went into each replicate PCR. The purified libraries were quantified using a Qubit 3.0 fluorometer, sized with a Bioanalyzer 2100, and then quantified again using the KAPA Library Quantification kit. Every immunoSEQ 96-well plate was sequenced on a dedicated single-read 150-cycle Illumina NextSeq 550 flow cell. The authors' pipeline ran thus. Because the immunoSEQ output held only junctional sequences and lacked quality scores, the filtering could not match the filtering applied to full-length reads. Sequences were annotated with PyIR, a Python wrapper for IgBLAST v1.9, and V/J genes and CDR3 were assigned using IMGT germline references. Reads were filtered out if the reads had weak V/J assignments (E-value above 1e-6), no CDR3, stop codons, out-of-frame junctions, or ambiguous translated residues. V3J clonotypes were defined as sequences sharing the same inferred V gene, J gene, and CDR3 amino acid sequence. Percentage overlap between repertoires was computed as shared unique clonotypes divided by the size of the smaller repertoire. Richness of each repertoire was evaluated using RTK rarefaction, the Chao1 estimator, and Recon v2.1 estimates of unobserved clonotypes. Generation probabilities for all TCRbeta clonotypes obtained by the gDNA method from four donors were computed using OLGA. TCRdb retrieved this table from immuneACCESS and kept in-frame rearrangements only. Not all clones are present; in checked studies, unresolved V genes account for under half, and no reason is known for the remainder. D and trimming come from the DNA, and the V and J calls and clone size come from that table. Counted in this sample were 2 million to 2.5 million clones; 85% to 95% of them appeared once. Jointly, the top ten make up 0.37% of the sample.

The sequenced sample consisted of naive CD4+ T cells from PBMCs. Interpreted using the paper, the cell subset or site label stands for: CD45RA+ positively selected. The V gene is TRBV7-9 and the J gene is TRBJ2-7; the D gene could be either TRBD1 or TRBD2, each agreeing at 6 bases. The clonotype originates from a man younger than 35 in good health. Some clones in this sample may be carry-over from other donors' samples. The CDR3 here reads CASSWGAGQSSYEQYF. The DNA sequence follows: TGTGCCAGCAGCTGGGGGGCGGGGCAGTCCTCCTACGAGCAGTACTTC.